A selection of T cell receptor beta chains follows, all from one sample in a study of cytomegalovirus exposure and HLA in healthy donors. Generated by immunoSEQ multiplex PCR, the TCRdb table keeps only in-frame clones and is missing some. The table has roughly 350,000 clones, 86% seen once. Input material: PBMCs. The origin of the receptors is a woman between 18 and 29 years old in good health and CMV-seronegative. The CDR3 runs from the conserved cysteine through the conserved F or W. The order of the fields is V gene, clone size, J gene, CDR3 length, D gene, CDR3 protein, CDR3 DNA. The D gene is left open where the match is weak. Not every row has a clone size; where given, it reads once, few, many or a size class.

>TRBV27|.|TRBJ2-7|16|TRBD2
CASRAQAGLAAEEQYF
TGTGCCAGCAGGGCACAGGCGGGACTAGCGGCAGAGGAGCAGTACTTC
>TRBV15|.|TRBJ2-2|16|.
CATSRDKGLMTGELFF
TGTGCCACCAGCAGAGATAAGGGACTCATGACCGGGGAGCTGTTTTTT
>TRBV4-3|.|TRBJ1-4|17|.
CASSQNSRTTGTEKLFF
TGCGCCAGCAGCCAAAATTCTCGAACTACAGGGACCGAAAAACTGTTTTTT
>TRBV18|.|TRBJ2-1|15|TRBD2
CASSMVSGGYNEQFF
TGTGCCAGCTCAATGGTTAGCGGGGGCTACAATGAGCAGTTCTTC
>TRBV5-4|.|TRBJ2-7|15|TRBD2
CASSPGLASSYEQYF
TGTGCCAGCAGCCCGGGACTAGCGTCCTCCTACGAGCAGTACTTC
>TRBV19|.|TRBJ2-5|17|TRBD2
CASTSGLAGGGGETQYF
TGTGCCAGTACCTCGGGACTAGCGGGAGGCGGAGGAGAGACCCAGTACTTC
>TRBV27|.|TRBJ2-7|13|TRBD2
CASSLAGPYEQYF
TGTGCCAGCAGTCTAGCGGGACCTTACGAGCAGTACTTC
>TRBV18|.|TRBJ1-2|14|.
CASSHSKDSYGYTF
TGTGCCAGCTCACACTCTAAGGACAGCTATGGCTACACCTTC
>TRBV10-3|.|TRBJ1-5|15|TRBD1
CAISELQGSNQPQHF
TGTGCCATCAGTGAACTACAGGGGAGCAATCAGCCCCAGCATTTT
>TRBV10-3|.|TRBJ2-3|19|TRBD2
CAISESPGLAGGPTDTQYF
TGTGCCATCAGTGAGTCCCCGGGACTAGCGGGAGGGCCGACAGATACGCAGTATTTT
>TRBV5-6|few|TRBJ2-3|15|TRBD1
CASSTDRGRRDTQYF
TGTGCCAGCAGCACCGACAGGGGGCGCAGAGATACGCAGTATTTT
>TRBV28|.|TRBJ1-5|18|TRBD1
CASSPGTGGPLGNQPQHF
TGTGCCAGCAGTCCCGGGACAGGGGGACCCCTTGGCAATCAGCCCCAGCATTTT
>TRBV4-3|.|TRBJ2-1|18|TRBD2
CASSQRTSGASSYNEQFF
TGCGCCAGCAGCCAGCGGACTAGCGGCGCCTCCTCCTACAATGAGCAGTTCTTC
>TRBV7-2|once|TRBJ2-7|15|TRBD2
CASSFKLADSYEQYF
TGTGCCAGCAGTTTTAAACTAGCGGACTCCTACGAGCAGTACTTC
>TRBV5-1|.|TRBJ1-4|18|.
CASHEAGQGGELGEKLFF
TGCGCCAGCCATGAGGCGGGGCAGGGTGGCGAGTTGGGTGAAAAACTGTTTTTT
>TRBV11-2|.|TRBJ2-7|15|TRBD1
CASSLDGQALLGQYF
TGTGCCAGCAGCTTAGATGGACAGGCCCTACTTGGGCAGTACTTC
>TRBV5-1|.|TRBJ2-1|22|TRBD2
CASSLAGGSGRAGRVSYNEQFF
TGCGCCAGCAGCTTGGCCGGTGGGAGCGGGAGGGCCGGTCGAGTCTCCTACAATGAGCAGTTCTTC
>TRBV6-1|.|TRBJ2-2|13|.
CASRRAGTGELFF
TGTGCCAGCAGAAGGGCGGGTACCGGGGAGCTGTTTTTT
>TRBV2|.|TRBJ2-3|12|.
CASSYSTDTQYF
TGTGCCAGCAGTTATAGCACAGATACGCAGTATTTT
>TRBV6-1|.|TRBJ2-7|15|TRBD2
CASTPRGDSSYEQYF
TGTGCCAGCACCCCGCGGGGGGATAGCTCCTACGAGCAGTACTTC
>TRBV30|.|TRBJ1-1|12|.
CAWSVTGREAFF
TGTGCCTGGAGTGTTACAGGACGTGAAGCTTTCTTT
>TRBV5-4|.|TRBJ2-7|14|.
CASSLGTRSYEQYF
TGTGCCAGCAGCTTGGGGACAAGGAGCTACGAGCAGTACTTC
>TRBV6-6|.|TRBJ1-4|12|TRBD1
CASRTGQGLLFF
TGTGCCAGCAGGACAGGACAGGGCTTACTGTTTTTT
>TRBV29-1|.|TRBJ1-5|12|.
CSVWDTPGPQHF
TGCAGCGTTTGGGACACCCCGGGGCCCCAGCATTTT
>TRBV5-1|.|TRBJ2-7|16|TRBD2
CASSLAGGRATYEQYF
TGCGCCAGCAGCTTGGCGGGCGGGAGGGCCACCTACGAGCAGTACTTC
>TRBV29-1|.|TRBJ1-1|14|.
CSVYNGGLNTEAFF
TGCAGCGTCTATAACGGGGGTCTGAACACTGAAGCTTTCTTT
>TRBV4-1|.|TRBJ2-3|17|.
CASSRGRAGYSTDTQYF
TGCGCCAGCAGCCGAGGGCGTGCGGGTTATAGCACAGATACGCAGTATTTT
>TRBV9|once|TRBJ2-7|19|TRBD2
CASSSELAGGPLGTYEQYF
TGTGCCAGCAGCTCCGAACTAGCGGGAGGGCCACTTGGGACCTACGAGCAGTACTTC
>TRBV5-4|.|TRBJ2-7|13|TRBD2
CASSPVGGGEQYF
TGTGCCAGCAGCCCCGTCGGGGGGGGCGAGCAGTACTTC
>TRBV6-5|once|TRBJ2-7|14|.
CASSRGGSSYEQYF
TGTGCCAGCAGTCGTGGGGGGAGCTCCTACGAGCAGTACTTC
>TRBV6-1|once|TRBJ1-2|14|TRBD1
CASSSGQGDYGYTF
TGTGCCAGCAGTTCCGGACAGGGGGACTATGGCTACACCTTC
>TRBV19|.|TRBJ2-5|13|TRBD1
CASSTGGAETQYF
TGTGCCAGTAGTACAGGGGGCGCAGAGACCCAGTACTTC
>TRBV5-6|.|TRBJ2-1|14|.
CASIMSGGGNEQFF
TGTGCCAGCATCATGAGTGGGGGCGGGAATGAGCAGTTCTTC
>TRBV15|once|TRBJ2-1|11|.
CATKQSNEQFF
TGTGCCACCAAACAGAGTAATGAGCAGTTCTTC
>TRBV9|.|TRBJ2-2|19|TRBD2
CASSVALTSGRGYTGELFF
TGTGCCAGCAGCGTAGCACTTACTAGCGGGAGGGGCTACACCGGGGAGCTGTTTTTT
>TRBV19|.|TRBJ2-1|15|TRBD1
CASSMTGGPYNEQFF
TGTGCCAGTAGTATGACAGGGGGCCCCTACAATGAGCAGTTCTTC